This T cell receptor beta chain was recorded in a study of cytomegalovirus exposure and HLA in healthy donors. As for the donors, each was a healthy bone marrow donor. Germline CDR1 SGHNT, CDR2 YYREEE (reference sequence). The CDR3 length is 17 residues. Trimming stripped 0 bases from V and 2 bases from J, with 16 bases between. The PCR employed 60 Vbeta primers together with 13 Jbeta primers. Measured with immunoSEQ multiplex PCR; TCRdb has only the in-frame clones, and not every one. The sample holds over 120,000 clones, about 10% seen once. On this clone itself: Its antigen is not identified.

General study points: TCR beta chains numbering approximately 150 were designated cytomegalovirus-associated.

This sequence was found in a man in his fifties in good health and CMV-seronegative. Sequencing was performed on PBMCs. The J gene is TRBJ2-3, the V gene TRBV5-4, with a tentative D call TRBD2 (6 bases). The CDR3 sequence is CASSLGASEFFTDTQYF. The CDR3 nucleotides read TGTGCCAGCAGCTTGGGGGCTAGCGAATTTTTCACAGATACGCAGTATTTT.